A single sample is the source of the 12 T cell receptor beta chains below, sequenced in a study of shared clonotypes between healthy human individuals. The protocol was immunoSEQ multiplex PCR, while the TCRdb copy is restricted to in-frame clones and leaves out a portion. This table holds roughly 2.5 million clones, around nine tenths found once. Sequencing was performed on naive CD4+ T cells sorted from blood. Subset meaning: CD45RA+ positively selected. The origin of the receptors is a man between 18 and 29 years old in good health.

The chain recombines TRBV5-1 with TRBJ1-2; D not certain. V lost 7 bases and J 4 bases, leaving 11 bases between the germline ends. The CDR3 sequence is 12 residues long. The germline V gene has CDR1 SGHRS and CDR2 YFSETQ. CDR3 protein: CASRMDSYGYTF. The DNA of the CDR3 is TGCGCCAGCCGAATGGACTCCTATGGCTACACCTTC.

This clone was counted a single time. This sequence joins TRBV7-9 and TRBJ2-1; TRBD2 matches 8 bases. J lost 6 bases, V lost 6 bases, and 7 bases had no gene match. There are 14 residues in the CDR3. The germline CDR1 and CDR2 sequences are SEHNR and FQNEAQ (reference sequence). The CDR3 sequence: CASRDSGRPNEQFF. In nucleotides, the CDR3 is TGTGCCAGCAGGGACAGCGGGAGACCCAATGAGCAGTTCTTC.

Details on this clone: Other DNA sequences in the sample encode the same CDR3. The chain couples TRBV18 to TRBJ2-1; 9 bases map to TRBD1. CDR1 is KGHSH and CDR2 is LQKENI in the germline V gene. V shed 6 bases, J shed 4 bases, and the junction held 7 bases outside the gene matches. The CDR3 contains 15 residues. CDR3 loop: CASSLGQGSYNEQFF. Written as DNA, the CDR3 is TGTGCCAGCTCCCTGGGACAGGGATCATACAATGAGCAGTTCTTC. The full variable domain, completed using reference TRBV18 and TRBJ2-1, is NAGVMQNPRHLVRRRGQEARLRCSPMKGHSHVYWYRQLPEEGLKFMVYLQKENIIDESGMPKERFSAEFPKEGPSILRIQQVVRGDSAAYFCASSLGQGSYNEQFFGPGTRLTVL.

The chain combines TRBV2 with TRBJ2-1; D unresolved. Trimming stripped 4 bases from V and 10 bases from J, with 5 bases between. Germline V lookup: CDR1 SNHLY, CDR2 FYNNEI. The CDR3 length is 10 residues. The CDR3 DNA reads TGTGCCAGCAGTGTCTTAGAGCAGTTCTTC. Amino acids: CASSVLEQFF.

J is TRBJ2-2 and V is TRBV28; D tentatively reads TRBD1 or TRBD2 (5 bases each). V lost 3 bases to trimming and J lost 7 bases, with 6 bases between them. The CDR3 runs to 12 residues. CDR1 is MDHEN and CDR2 is SYDVKM in the germline V gene. CDR3: CASSLGVGELFF. Here the CDR3 DNA reads TGTGCCAGCAGTTTGGGGGTCGGGGAGCTGTTTTTT.

The V and J genes are TRBV28 and TRBJ1-1; 10 bases agree with TRBD1. The CDR3 covers 17 residues. Germline trimming cut 6 bases from V and 5 bases from J; bases unmatched to any gene: 15. CDR1 MDHEN and CDR2 SYDVKM come from the germline V gene. The CDR3 DNA reads TGTGCCAGCAGCCCGAGGGTTCCGGGACAGGGGTGGACTGAAGCTTTCTTT. It is translated as CASSPRVPGQGWTEAFF.

Concerning this clone: The sample holds other DNA sequences that translate to the same CDR3. The rearrangement joins TRBV5-1 to TRBJ2-7, with 8 bases matching TRBD1. Trimming cost V 4 bases and J 2 bases; bases outside gene matches: 5. The germline CDR1 and CDR2 sequences are SGHRS and YFSETQ. The CDR3 consists of 14 residues. Here the CDR3 reads CASSPGQAPYEQYF. CDR3 sequence (DNA): TGCGCCAGCAGCCCGGGACAGGCACCCTACGAGCAGTACTTC.

This chain connects TRBV7-8 to TRBJ2-3, with 9 bases aligning to TRBD1. Germline CDR1 reads SGHVS; CDR2 reads FQNEAQ. V dropped 4 bases and J dropped 2; count of bases not matched to a gene: 7. The CDR3 covers 16 residues. CDR3 amino acids: CASSWGQGLNTDTQYF. DNA of the CDR3: TGTGCCAGCAGCTGGGGACAGGGATTAAACACAGATACGCAGTATTTT.

This clone was detected once. The sample holds other DNA sequences that translate to the same CDR3. The J gene is TRBJ1-2, the V gene TRBV28, with D tentatively TRBD1 (5 bases). Germline V gene data show CDR1 as MDHEN and CDR2 as SYDVKM. Trimming took off 2 bases at V and 2 bases at J, with 12 bases between the two ends. This CDR3 spans 15 amino acids. CDR3 DNA sequence: TGTGCCAGCAGTTTAGGTGGGGCAGGGAACTATGGCTACACCTTC. This encodes CASSLGGAGNYGYTF.

The chain carries TRBV2 and TRBJ2-7; tentatively, D is TRBD1 or TRBD2 (5 bases each). The CDR3 loop spans 14 amino acids. The germline V gene has CDR1 SNHLY and CDR2 FYNNEI. Trimming shortened V by 4 bases and J by 2 bases, and 12 bases separated the two germline ends. The CDR3 DNA reads as TGTGCCAGCAGTGTGGGACCGAAACCCTACGAGCAGTACTTC. It translates to CASSVGPKPYEQYF.

The chain uses TRBV6-5 and TRBJ2-7, with 7 bases that match TRBD1. V shed 6 bases, J shed 2 bases, and the junction held 7 bases outside the gene matches. CDR3 size: 14 residues. Germline V gene lookup returns CDR1 MNHEY and CDR2 SVGAGI. CDR3 sequence: CASSRIGQAYEQYF. Here the CDR3 DNA reads TGTGCCAGCAGCCGCATCGGACAGGCCTACGAGCAGTACTTC.

Regarding this clone: Different DNA sequences within this sample yield the same CDR3. This sequence joins TRBV5-1 and TRBJ2-6; TRBD1 is a possible D gene (6 bases). With 0 bases removed from V and 4 bases from J, the gap between germline ends came to 8 bases. Per germline, CDR1 SGHRS and CDR2 YFSETQ. This CDR3 is 15 amino acids long. The CDR3: CASSLAGAGANVLTF. CDR3 sequence (DNA): TGCGCCAGCAGCTTGGCAGGGGCGGGGGCCAACGTCCTGACTTTC.